Listed below are T cell receptor beta chains from one sample, sequenced in a study of cytomegalovirus exposure and HLA in healthy donors. Data came from immunoSEQ multiplex PCR; TCRdb stores just in-frame clones and leaves some out. The data contain around 130,000 clones, 65% to 80% of them singletons. The sample taken for sequencing was PBMCs. Every receptor here comes from a woman between 40 and 50 years old in good health and CMV-seropositive. Each CDR3 is given with its conserved first and last residue. Each record gives: D gene, clone size, J gene, V gene, CDR3 DNA, CDR3 protein. D genes are given only for firm matches. Only part of the rows carry a size: once, few, many, or a class if the clone is expanded.

d_gene: -
abundance: -
j_gene: TRBJ1-4
v_gene: TRBV7-2
CDR3nt: TGTGCCAGCAACGGGGGGCGAGGCGAAAAACTGTTTTTT
CDR3aa: CASNGGRGEKLFF

d_gene: TRBD1
abundance: -
j_gene: TRBJ2-7
v_gene: TRBV5-5
CDR3nt: TGTGCCAGCAGCTGGGACAGCGAGCAGTACTTC
CDR3aa: CASSWDSEQYF

d_gene: -
abundance: -
j_gene: TRBJ2-1
v_gene: TRBV7-9
CDR3nt: TGTGCCAGCAGCTTGAGAGAATTCGCCTACAATGAGCAGTTCTTC
CDR3aa: CASSLREFAYNEQFF

d_gene: TRBD1
abundance: -
j_gene: TRBJ1-3
v_gene: TRBV7-2
CDR3nt: TGTGCCAGCAGCTCCCCGGGGACAGGGAAAGGGACCATATATTTT
CDR3aa: CASSSPGTGKGTIYF

d_gene: -
abundance: -
j_gene: TRBJ2-1
v_gene: TRBV30
CDR3nt: TGTGCCTGGAGTTTCACTAGTTACAATGAGCAGTTCTTC
CDR3aa: CAWSFTSYNEQFF

d_gene: -
abundance: once
j_gene: TRBJ1-4
v_gene: TRBV19
CDR3nt: TGTGCCAGTAGTATAGCGCCAGGAAAAATTGAAAAACTGTTTTTT
CDR3aa: CASSIAPGKIEKLFF

d_gene: -
abundance: few
j_gene: TRBJ1-1
v_gene: TRBV30
CDR3nt: TGTGCCTGGACCGTTTACACTGAAGCTTTCTTT
CDR3aa: CAWTVYTEAFF

d_gene: -
abundance: -
j_gene: TRBJ2-7
v_gene: TRBV19
CDR3nt: TGTGCCAGTAGTTTATTATCAGGGACTGAGCAGTACTTC
CDR3aa: CASSLLSGTEQYF

d_gene: -
abundance: -
j_gene: TRBJ1-4
v_gene: TRBV7-6
CDR3nt: TGTGCCAGCAGCCAAGGGGGTTCTAATGAAAAACTGTTTTTT
CDR3aa: CASSQGGSNEKLFF

d_gene: -
abundance: few
j_gene: TRBJ2-2
v_gene: TRBV7-9
CDR3nt: TGTGCCAGCAGCTGGAGCGTCGACAACACCGGGGAGCTGTTTTTT
CDR3aa: CASSWSVDNTGELFF

d_gene: -
abundance: few
j_gene: TRBJ1-1
v_gene: TRBV7-2
CDR3nt: TGTGCCAGCAGCTTACAGGGTATGGTCACTGAAGCTTTCTTT
CDR3aa: CASSLQGMVTEAFF

d_gene: TRBD1
abundance: few
j_gene: TRBJ1-1
v_gene: TRBV28
CDR3nt: TGTGCCAGCAGTTTAACAGGACAGGACACTGAAGCTTTCTTT
CDR3aa: CASSLTGQDTEAFF

d_gene: -
abundance: -
j_gene: TRBJ1-2
v_gene: TRBV11-2
CDR3nt: TGTGCCAGCAGCTTAGATTTAGGGAGGCTCTGGGGCTACACCTTC
CDR3aa: CASSLDLGRLWGYTF

d_gene: -
abundance: -
j_gene: TRBJ1-1
v_gene: TRBV7-3
CDR3nt: TGTGCCAGCAGCCTCAAACCCGGACAGTTGAACACTGAAGCTTTCTTT
CDR3aa: CASSLKPGQLNTEAFF

d_gene: -
abundance: -
j_gene: TRBJ1-1
v_gene: TRBV27
CDR3nt: TGTGCCAGCAGTTTTGGACAGAACACTGAAGCTTTCTTT
CDR3aa: CASSFGQNTEAFF

d_gene: -
abundance: -
j_gene: TRBJ2-7
v_gene: TRBV18
CDR3nt: TGTGCCAGCTCACCGGGAGTTAGTAACGAGCAGTACTTC
CDR3aa: CASSPGVSNEQYF

d_gene: TRBD2
abundance: -
j_gene: TRBJ2-7
v_gene: TRBV15
CDR3nt: TGTGCCACCAGCAGAGGGGGAAGAACTAGCGGGAGTGGAGAGCAGTACTTC
CDR3aa: CATSRGGRTSGSGEQYF

d_gene: -
abundance: -
j_gene: TRBJ2-7
v_gene: TRBV7-2
CDR3nt: TGTGCCAGCAGCTTAGACGGGAGAATTCTGTACGAGCAGTACTTC
CDR3aa: CASSLDGRILYEQYF

d_gene: -
abundance: once
j_gene: TRBJ2-1
v_gene: TRBV4-3
CDR3nt: TGCGCCAGCAGCCAAGATAAGCCGGATGAGCAGTTCTTC
CDR3aa: CASSQDKPDEQFF

d_gene: -
abundance: -
j_gene: TRBJ2-2
v_gene: TRBV29-1
CDR3nt: TGCAGCGCTGGACTACCCAACACCGGGGAGCTGTTTTTT
CDR3aa: CSAGLPNTGELFF

d_gene: -
abundance: -
j_gene: TRBJ2-7
v_gene: TRBV2
CDR3nt: TGTGCCAGCAGTGTCAGGCAGACCTACGAGCAGTACTTC
CDR3aa: CASSVRQTYEQYF

d_gene: TRBD2
abundance: -
j_gene: TRBJ2-2
v_gene: TRBV18
CDR3nt: TGTGCCAGCTCACACCTCCCAGCGGGGGCCCCCGGGGGCACCGGGGAGCTGTTTTTT
CDR3aa: CASSHLPAGAPGGTGELFF

d_gene: TRBD2
abundance: -
j_gene: TRBJ2-2
v_gene: TRBV28
CDR3nt: TGTGCCAGCAGTGTTAGCGGGAGGGTTAACACCGGGGAGCTGTTTTTT
CDR3aa: CASSVSGRVNTGELFF

d_gene: -
abundance: few
j_gene: TRBJ2-7
v_gene: TRBV10-1
CDR3nt: TGCGCCAGCATTCCACACCGCACCTACGAGCAGTACTTC
CDR3aa: CASIPHRTYEQYF

d_gene: TRBD1
abundance: -
j_gene: TRBJ1-2
v_gene: TRBV9
CDR3nt: TGTGCCAGCAGCCCATGGACAGGGGCATATGAAGACTACACCTTC
CDR3aa: CASSPWTGAYEDYTF

d_gene: -
abundance: few
j_gene: TRBJ2-1
v_gene: TRBV2
CDR3nt: TGTGCCAGCACCCCGGACAGCAATGAGCAGTTCTTC
CDR3aa: CASTPDSNEQFF

d_gene: TRBD1
abundance: -
j_gene: TRBJ1-4
v_gene: TRBV6-5
CDR3nt: TGTGCCAGCAGTTACTCGAATGACAGGGGAGGGGAAAAACTGTTTTTT
CDR3aa: CASSYSNDRGGEKLFF

d_gene: TRBD2
abundance: -
j_gene: TRBJ2-1
v_gene: TRBV5-4
CDR3nt: TGTGCCAGCAGCGCCTCAGCGGGGGGAGTCGATGAGCAGTTCTTC
CDR3aa: CASSASAGGVDEQFF

d_gene: -
abundance: once
j_gene: TRBJ1-2
v_gene: TRBV27
CDR3nt: TGTGCCAGCAGCCTCCGGGGTTCTGACGGCTACACCTTC
CDR3aa: CASSLRGSDGYTF

d_gene: -
abundance: -
j_gene: TRBJ2-3
v_gene: TRBV9
CDR3nt: TGTGCCAGCAGCGAGCGCACAGATACGCAGTATTTT
CDR3aa: CASSERTDTQYF

d_gene: -
abundance: few
j_gene: TRBJ1-2
v_gene: TRBV4-2
CDR3nt: TGTGCCAGCAGCCAACCTGGGGGGGGACGGAACTATGGCTACACCTTC
CDR3aa: CASSQPGGGRNYGYTF

d_gene: -
abundance: -
j_gene: TRBJ2-1
v_gene: TRBV6-6
CDR3nt: TGTGCCAGCAGAGATAGCGGAAGCTCCTACAATGAGCAGTTCTTC
CDR3aa: CASRDSGSSYNEQFF

d_gene: TRBD1
abundance: -
j_gene: TRBJ1-2
v_gene: TRBV6-1
CDR3nt: TGTGCCAGCAGTGATATACAGGGGGCGGTTCTGGACTATGGCTACACCTTC
CDR3aa: CASSDIQGAVLDYGYTF

d_gene: -
abundance: -
j_gene: TRBJ1-4
v_gene: TRBV28
CDR3nt: TGTGCCAGCAGTTTATCTCAGGGGCGAGGGGAAAAACTGTTTTTT
CDR3aa: CASSLSQGRGEKLFF

d_gene: TRBD1
abundance: -
j_gene: TRBJ1-5
v_gene: TRBV4-3
CDR3nt: TGCGCCAGCAGCCAAGATTTAGGGACAGATAATCAGCCCCAGCATTTT
CDR3aa: CASSQDLGTDNQPQHF

d_gene: TRBD2
abundance: -
j_gene: TRBJ2-3
v_gene: TRBV4-3
CDR3nt: TGCGCCAGCAGCCATGAAACTAGCGGTAGCACAGATACGCAGTATTTT
CDR3aa: CASSHETSGSTDTQYF

d_gene: -
abundance: -
j_gene: TRBJ2-6
v_gene: TRBV9
CDR3nt: TGTGCCAGCAGCGTAGGGGCTTCTGGGGCCAACGTCCTGACTTTC
CDR3aa: CASSVGASGANVLTF

d_gene: TRBD2
abundance: once
j_gene: TRBJ2-5
v_gene: TRBV6-1
CDR3nt: TGTGCCAGCAGTGAATATAGCGGGAGGGCCTCGTACCAAGAGACCCAGTACTTC
CDR3aa: CASSEYSGRASYQETQYF

d_gene: TRBD2
abundance: -
j_gene: TRBJ2-7
v_gene: TRBV9
CDR3nt: TGTGCCAGCAGCGTAGGGGGCGGGGGTTGGTCGAAGAACGAGCAGTACTTC
CDR3aa: CASSVGGGGWSKNEQYF

d_gene: -
abundance: -
j_gene: TRBJ2-7
v_gene: TRBV2
CDR3nt: TGTGCCAGCAGCGACCTCTCGGGATGGAAGGCCAAGGACTACGAGCAGTACTTC
CDR3aa: CASSDLSGWKAKDYEQYF

d_gene: -
abundance: -
j_gene: TRBJ2-1
v_gene: TRBV27
CDR3nt: TGTGCCAGCAGTCCTCTCCCGAGCTCCTACAATGAGCAGTTCTTC
CDR3aa: CASSPLPSSYNEQFF

d_gene: -
abundance: few
j_gene: TRBJ1-3
v_gene: TRBV5-1
CDR3nt: TGCGCCAGCAGCTTGGTGGGGAGCTCTGGAAACACCATATATTTT
CDR3aa: CASSLVGSSGNTIYF

d_gene: TRBD1
abundance: few
j_gene: TRBJ1-4
v_gene: TRBV15
CDR3nt: TGTGCCACCAGCGCTCGCCAGGGGGTCAATGAAAAACTGTTTTTT
CDR3aa: CATSARQGVNEKLFF

d_gene: TRBD1
abundance: -
j_gene: TRBJ1-5
v_gene: TRBV27
CDR3nt: TGTGCCAGCGGCCCGACAGGGAGCAATCAGCCCCAGCATTTT
CDR3aa: CASGPTGSNQPQHF

d_gene: -
abundance: -
j_gene: TRBJ1-4
v_gene: TRBV7-2
CDR3nt: TGTGCCAGCAGCTTAGGAGTAGCCCCCGAAAAACTGTTTTTT
CDR3aa: CASSLGVAPEKLFF

d_gene: TRBD1
abundance: few
j_gene: TRBJ1-1
v_gene: TRBV7-8
CDR3nt: TGTGCCAGCAGCTTACGGGACAGGGGGTCGAACACTGAAGCTTTCTTT
CDR3aa: CASSLRDRGSNTEAFF

d_gene: -
abundance: -
j_gene: TRBJ2-2
v_gene: TRBV28
CDR3nt: TGTGTCGCTTCAGTGAACACCGGGGAGCTGTTTTTT
CDR3aa: CVASVNTGELFF

d_gene: -
abundance: -
j_gene: TRBJ2-2
v_gene: TRBV5-1
CDR3nt: TGCGCCAGCAGCTTGGACGGGAGAGGGACCGGGGAGCTGTTTTTT
CDR3aa: CASSLDGRGTGELFF

d_gene: -
abundance: -
j_gene: TRBJ1-1
v_gene: TRBV7-2
CDR3nt: TGTGCCAGCAGCTTGGACACACTCATGAACACTGAAGCTTTCTTT
CDR3aa: CASSLDTLMNTEAFF

d_gene: TRBD2
abundance: -
j_gene: TRBJ2-5
v_gene: TRBV9
CDR3nt: TGTGCCAGCAGCCCCGGGACTAGCGGGGGCCGCGGGGAGACCCAGTACTTC
CDR3aa: CASSPGTSGGRGETQYF

d_gene: TRBD1
abundance: -
j_gene: TRBJ2-1
v_gene: TRBV6-5
CDR3nt: TGTGCCAGCACCCCGGGGACAGGGCGGCCTGAGCAGTTCTTC
CDR3aa: CASTPGTGRPEQFF

d_gene: TRBD1
abundance: -
j_gene: TRBJ1-1
v_gene: TRBV6-1
CDR3nt: TGTGCCAGCAGTGCCCCGACAGGGAATATCAATGAAGCTTTCTTT
CDR3aa: CASSAPTGNINEAFF

d_gene: TRBD1
abundance: -
j_gene: TRBJ1-4
v_gene: TRBV28
CDR3nt: TGTGCCAGCAGTCCTCAGGGGGCGCGTGAAAAACTGTTTTTT
CDR3aa: CASSPQGAREKLFF

d_gene: -
abundance: few
j_gene: TRBJ1-1
v_gene: TRBV5-1
CDR3nt: TGCGCCAGCAGCATACCAGACACTGAAGCTTTCTTT
CDR3aa: CASSIPDTEAFF

d_gene: TRBD1
abundance: -
j_gene: TRBJ1-5
v_gene: TRBV18
CDR3nt: TGTGCCAGCTCACCAGGGACAGGGGATGTCAATCAGCCCCAGCATTTT
CDR3aa: CASSPGTGDVNQPQHF

d_gene: -
abundance: -
j_gene: TRBJ1-4
v_gene: TRBV28
CDR3nt: TGTGCCAGCAGTTTAGACCGGGACGGGGAGGTGGAAAAACTGTTTTTT
CDR3aa: CASSLDRDGEVEKLFF

d_gene: -
abundance: -
j_gene: TRBJ1-4
v_gene: TRBV5-4
CDR3nt: TGTGCCAGCAGCTTGGAACAGGGCGCGACTTACGAAAAACTGTTTTTT
CDR3aa: CASSLEQGATYEKLFF

d_gene: -
abundance: -
j_gene: TRBJ2-5
v_gene: TRBV20-1
CDR3nt: TGCAGTGCGCGGCAAGAGACCCAGTACTTC
CDR3aa: CSARQETQYF

d_gene: TRBD1
abundance: -
j_gene: TRBJ1-2
v_gene: TRBV6-4
CDR3nt: TGTGCCAGCAGTGAATTCCAGGGGGCCGGAGGCTACACCTTC
CDR3aa: CASSEFQGAGGYTF